The 5 T cell receptor beta chains given below trace back to one sample, sequenced in a study of T cells in localized non-small cell lung cancer. This table comes from immunoSEQ multiplex PCR, and its TCRdb copy is limited to in-frame clones, with some not included. The sample yields about 47,000 clones, about 88% seen once. This specimen consisted of PBMCs, obtained before any cancer treatment. These receptors were obtained from a man aged 40 to 75 with stage II lung adenocarcinoma.

V is TRBV6-1 and J is TRBJ1-6; 7 positions agree with TRBD1. The CDR3 totals 16 residues. The V segment lost 1 base and the J segment 9 bases; nucleotides outside the gene matches: 9. Germline V CDR1 and CDR2: MNHNS, SASEGT. DNA of the CDR3: TGTGCCAGCAGTGAAGAGGCAGGGGGTAGGATTTCACCCCTCCACTTT. Translation gives CASSEEAGGRISPLHF.

The CDR3 DNA reads as TGTGCCAGTAGTTTGGACAGGGACAATCAGCCCCAGCATTTT. Its protein is CASSLDRDNQPQHF. The V call is TRBV19, the J call TRBJ1-5, with 8 bases identical to TRBD1. CDR1 and CDR2 (germline): LNHDA, SQIVND (reference sequence). With 5 bases clipped from V and 3 bases from J, the junction kept 3 bases outside the gene matches. The CDR3 has 14 amino acids.

V is TRBV25-1 and J is TRBJ2-3; the match to TRBD2 covers 14 bases. Germline trimming cut 4 bases from V and 6 bases from J; bases unmatched to any gene: 12. The CDR3 spans 18 residues. Germline values: CDR1 MGHDK, CDR2 SYGVNS. In nucleotides, the CDR3 is TGTGCCAGCAGTGCCGCCGCTGGACTAGCGGGGGGAGGGGATACGCAGTATTTT. Translating it yields CASSAAAGLAGGGDTQYF.

The chain couples TRBV30 to TRBJ2-5; 8 bases fit TRBD1. The CDR3 length is 16 residues. Germline CDR1 GTSNPN, CDR2 SVGIG (reference sequence). V shed 1 base, J shed 0 bases, and the junction held 7 bases outside the gene matches. As DNA, the CDR3 is TGTGCCTGGAGTGGGTCCCCAGGGGGCAACCAAGAGACCCAGTACTTC. It encodes CAWSGSPGGNQETQYF.

V gene TRBV27 combines with J gene TRBJ1-6; TRBD1 matches at 7 bases. The V gene end was trimmed by 2 bases and the J gene end by 10 bases; junction bases not matched to a gene: 14. Germline CDR1 MNHEY, CDR2 SMNVEV (reference sequence). The CDR3 covers 17 residues. CDR3: CASSLGGGGMRGSPLHF. CDR3 DNA: TGTGCCAGCAGTTTAGGAGGGGGCGGCATGAGGGGATCACCCCTCCACTTT.